The 7 T cell receptor beta chains below were found in one sample sequenced in a study of T cells in Graves' hyperthyroidism and ophthalmopathy. The investigators amplified TCR beta CDR3 regions from RNA transcripts. RT-PCR in the first round (using the HTBI primer set) targeted the TCR CDR3. A single record per CDR3 protein comes from TCRdb applying MiXCR to the multiplex PCR reads. Here the sample spans 450,000 to 700,000 distinct CDR3 sequences, approximately 44% being singletons. The sample comprised peripheral blood or thyroid tissue (not recorded which). The receptors stem from an adult woman with Graves' disease, either hyperthyroidism or ophthalmopathy (not recorded which).

In DNA form, the CDR3 reads TGTGCCAGCAGTTTCGATCCGGGCACGAACTATGGCTACACCTTC. Its translation: CASSFDPGTNYGYTF. This rearrangement joins TRBV12-3 or TRBV12-4 to TRBJ1-2, with no clear D. Trimming took 3 bases from V and 2 from J, leaving 13 bases between them. This CDR3 region has 15 residues.

This chain uses TRBV28 with TRBJ2-7, with 9 bases identical to TRBD2. The CDR3 has 14 amino acids. V shed 8 bases, J shed 4 bases, and the junction held 9 bases outside the gene matches. Per the germline V gene, CDR1 is MDHEN and CDR2 is SYDVKM. The CDR3 DNA follows: TGTGCCAGCCCAGCGGGAGGCGGACTATACGAGCAGTACTTC. Translation: CASPAGGGLYEQYF.

V is TRBV19 and J is TRBJ1-1, with D perhaps TRBD1 (6 bases). There are 16 residues in the CDR3. Germline CDR1 LNHDA, CDR2 SQIVND (reference sequence). V lost 0 bases, J lost 2 bases, and 13 bases lay in between. As DNA, the CDR3 is TGTGCCAGTAGTATAGATAAGGACAGCCCTAACACTGAAGCTTTCTTT. Translation: CASSIDKDSPNTEAFF.

The rearrangement joins TRBV7-2 to TRBJ1-2, with TRBD1 matching over 9 bases. Germline V CDR1 and CDR2: SGHTA, FQGNSA. V shed 6 bases, J shed 9 bases, and the junction held 11 bases outside the gene matches. CDR3 length: 14 residues. CDR3 protein: CASRDVGQGISYTF. The CDR3 DNA reads TGTGCCAGCAGAGACGTCGGACAGGGGATTAGCTACACCTTC.

With regard to this clonotype: One junction end does not reproduce the germline sequence, and a read error may be involved. This chain uses TRBV20-1 with TRBJ2-2; D may be TRBD1 (6 bases). This CDR3 is built from 15 residues. Germline V CDR1 and CDR2: DFQATT, SNEGSKA (reference sequence). The CDR3 DNA reads as TGCAGTGCTAAAGGGACGTCCGGGGACACCGGGGAGCTGTCTTGG. This sequence encodes CSAKGTSGDTGELSW.

This clonotype was detected a few times. The chain has TRBV7-8 and TRBJ1-3; D gene unclear. Germline CDR1 SGHVS, CDR2 FQNEAQ. V dropped 5 bases and J dropped 4 bases, with 18 bases sitting between them. The CDR3 consists of 16 residues. Here the CDR3 reads CASSPRVTVAGNTIYF. CDR3 bases: TGTGCCAGCAGCCCTAGAGTCACAGTGGCGGGAAACACCATATATTTT.

This clonotype was detected ten times or more. The genes are TRBV27 and TRBJ1-2; 10 nucleotides align to TRBD1. This CDR3 comprises 15 residues. Per the germline V gene, CDR1 is MNHEY and CDR2 is SMNVEV (reference sequence). Trimming took 5 bases from V and 4 from J; bases not matched to a gene: 7. CDR3 region: CASSPGQGRGYGYTF. The CDR3 nucleotides read TGTGCCAGCAGTCCGGGACAGGGGAGAGGCTATGGCTACACCTTC.